This paragraph covers one TCR beta chain sequence. With 7 bases clipped from V and 3 bases from J, the junction kept 10 bases outside the gene matches. CDR1 SGDLS and CDR2 YYNGEE come from the germline V gene. This CDR3 is 14 amino acids long. Repertoires were generated with immunoSEQ multiplex PCR, while TCRdb's copy carries only in-frame clones and drops some. The sample lists some 71,000 clones; approximately 97% were seen once. This record belongs to a study of technical replicates of blood from a few donors. The receptor was isolated from a human donor in good health. Sequenced material: T cells isolated from PBMCs. The gene calls are TRBV9 and TRBJ2-7, with 7 nucleotides matching TRBD1. CDR3 coding DNA: TGTGCCAGCTCCAAGCTAGGGGGCGACTACGAGCAGTACTTC. Residues: CASSKLGGDYEQYF.